Reported below is one T cell receptor (beta chain). Germline V gene sequence: CDR1 LNHDA, CDR2 SQIVND (reference sequence). This CDR3 comprises 16 residues. V gave up 3 bases and J gave up 6 bases; unmatched junction bases: 8. TCR beta VDJ combinations and CDR3 sequences were profiled from genomic DNA. TCRdb re-called the reads with MiXCR, one entry per CDR3 protein. The sample records around 200,000 distinct CDR3 sequences, about 44% being singletons. This entry comes from a study of CD8+CD57+ T cells in acquired aplastic anemia. On the study more broadly: On average, sorted CD4+ and CD8+ cells gave approximately 3.5 ug of DNA.

Sequencing involved patients with CD8+CD57+ cell expansion previously shown by flow cytometry. Patients uniformly had severe acquired aplastic anemia. The material sequenced was sorted CD4+, CD8+, or CD8+CD57+ T cells (not recorded which) from PBMCs. This chain links TRBV19 with TRBJ1-5; 10 positions agree with TRBD1. This clonotype was obtained from a human donor with aplastic anemia. The CDR3 region is CASSIAGTGVGQPQHF. The CDR3 DNA follows: TGTGCCAGTAGTATTGCCGGGACAGGGGTCGGTCAGCCCCAGCATTTT.